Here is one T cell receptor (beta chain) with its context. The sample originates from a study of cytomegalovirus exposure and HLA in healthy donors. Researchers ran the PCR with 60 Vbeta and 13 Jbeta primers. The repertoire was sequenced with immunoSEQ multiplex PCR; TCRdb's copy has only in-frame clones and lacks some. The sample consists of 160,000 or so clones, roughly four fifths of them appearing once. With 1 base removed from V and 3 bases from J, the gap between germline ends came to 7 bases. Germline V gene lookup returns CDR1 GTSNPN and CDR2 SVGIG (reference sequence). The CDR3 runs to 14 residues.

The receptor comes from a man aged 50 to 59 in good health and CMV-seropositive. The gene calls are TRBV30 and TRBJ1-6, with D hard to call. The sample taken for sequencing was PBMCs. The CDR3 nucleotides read TGTGCCTGGAGTGGGCAAATCTATAATTCACCCCTCCACTTT. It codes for CAWSGQIYNSPLHF.